This passage covers 6 T cell receptor beta chains from one sample sequenced in a study of cytotoxic CD8 clonotypes in ibrutinib-treated CLL. TCRdb keeps only in-frame clones here, not all; method: immunoSEQ multiplex PCR. The profile shows more than 200,000 clones, around 70% of them singletons. Sequencing used PBMCs, obtained after 24 months of ibrutinib treatment. The receptors were sampled from a human donor with chronic lymphocytic leukemia.

This clone was seen only once. The chain joins TRBV14 to TRBJ2-1, with unresolved D. The CDR3 extends over 12 amino acids. Trimming left V 4 bases short and J 7 bases short, with 8 bases between. CDR1 is SGHDN, CDR2 FVKESK, per germline. CDR3 loop: CASSPPSNEQFF. CDR3 coding DNA: TGTGCCAGCAGCCCTCCTAGTAATGAGCAGTTCTTC.

This chain links TRBV27 with TRBJ1-1; a possible D gene is TRBD1 (6 bases). Per the germline V gene, CDR1 is MNHEY and CDR2 is SMNVEV (reference sequence). With 8 bases removed from V and 5 bases from J, the gap between germline ends came to 12 bases. CDR3 length: 12 amino acids. DNA for the CDR3: TGTGCCAGCGGCACAGGGTGGACTGAAGCTTTCTTT. Encoded protein: CASGTGWTEAFF.

The chain is built from TRBV11-1 and TRBJ2-7, with a tentative D call TRBD1 (8 bases). V was trimmed by 5 bases and J by 2 bases, leaving 13 bases between them. CDR1 and CDR2 (germline): SGHAT, FQDESV (reference sequence). The CDR3 consists of 14 residues. CDR3 sequence: CASSVTGGAYEQYF. The CDR3 DNA follows: TGTGCCAGCAGCGTCACAGGGGGGGCCTACGAGCAGTACTTC.

The V call is TRBV28, the J call TRBJ2-5; D remains ambiguous. The CDR3 totals 11 residues. The germline V and J ends were trimmed by 6 bases and 3 bases, with 5 bases remaining between them. Germline V gives CDR1 MDHEN, CDR2 SYDVKM. The CDR3 region has the DNA TGTGCCAGCAGGGCGAAAGAGACCCAGTACTTC. Protein: CASRAKETQYF.

This clone has just a few counts. The rearrangement joins TRBV6-5 to TRBJ1-2; the D is unclear. The V and J ends lost 5 bases and 8 bases respectively, with 12 bases between them. CDR1 is MNHEY and CDR2 is SVGAGI in the germline V gene. CDR3 length: 12 residues. The CDR3 coding sequence is TGTGCCAGCAGTGGGAGGGCCGGGGGCTACACCTTC. It specifies CASSGRAGGYTF.

The chain combines TRBV9 with TRBJ2-1, with TRBD2 identical over 10 bases. The CDR3 sequence is 16 residues long. Per germline, CDR1 SGDLS and CDR2 YYNGEE. V trimming: 3 bases; J trimming: 6 bases; junction bases outside the gene matches: 9. For the CDR3, the DNA is TGTGCCAGCAGCGAGGGGGCTAGCGGGAGATCCAATGAGCAGTTCTTC. Its protein product is CASSEGASGRSNEQFF.